The 4 T cell receptor beta chains in this list originate from one sample, sequenced in a study of regulatory T cells in long-lasting Graves disease. Making the TCR library involved RNA that had been extracted from PBMCs. TCRdb reprocessed the reads via MiXCR and lists one record per CDR3 protein. The sample shows over 550 distinct CDR3 sequences, more than 75% of them seen only once. Sequenced material: peripheral blood mononuclear cells (PBMCs), taken with antithyroid drug treatment, in newly diagnosed or persistent Graves disease (not recorded which). The receptor source for this set is a woman aged 45-60 years with Graves disease.

The chain links TRBV5-1 to TRBJ2-7; D possibly corresponds to TRBD1 (6 bases). Germline loops: CDR1 SGHRS, CDR2 YFSETQ. The CDR3 totals 13 residues. The germline V and J ends were trimmed by 5 bases and 1 base, with 10 bases remaining between them. The CDR3 coding sequence is TGCGCCAGCAGAACAGGGCAGTCCTACGAGCAGTACTTC. Amino acids: CASRTGQSYEQYF.

The CDR3 loop is CASSQRPEKETQYF. The CDR3 DNA is TGTGCCAGCAGCCAACGCCCGGAGAAAGAGACCCAGTACTTC. This chain uses TRBV7-9 with TRBJ2-5; D gene uncertain. V lost 5 bases and J lost 3, with 13 bases in between. CDR1 and CDR2 from the germline V gene are SEHNR and FQNEAQ (reference sequence). There are 14 residues in the CDR3.

The CDR3 is CASGGTNTDTQYF. For the CDR3, the DNA is TGTGCCAGTGGGGGGACAAACACAGATACGCAGTATTTT. This sequence joins TRBV7-2 and TRBJ2-3; the D call may be TRBD1 or TRBD2 (6 bases each). This CDR3 comprises 13 residues. Germline CDR1 SGHTA, CDR2 FQGNSA. V was clipped by 9 bases and J by 2 bases, with 12 bases between them.

The chain recombines TRBV4-2 with TRBJ2-7; 9 bases are shared with TRBD2. The CDR3 loop spans 14 amino acids. The germline CDR1 and CDR2 sequences are LGHNA and YNFKEQ. V dropped 2 bases and J dropped 4; count of bases not matched to a gene: 3. The DNA of the CDR3 is TGTGCCAGCAGCCAACCGGGACTAGCTTACGAGCAGTACTTC. It translates to CASSQPGLAYEQYF.